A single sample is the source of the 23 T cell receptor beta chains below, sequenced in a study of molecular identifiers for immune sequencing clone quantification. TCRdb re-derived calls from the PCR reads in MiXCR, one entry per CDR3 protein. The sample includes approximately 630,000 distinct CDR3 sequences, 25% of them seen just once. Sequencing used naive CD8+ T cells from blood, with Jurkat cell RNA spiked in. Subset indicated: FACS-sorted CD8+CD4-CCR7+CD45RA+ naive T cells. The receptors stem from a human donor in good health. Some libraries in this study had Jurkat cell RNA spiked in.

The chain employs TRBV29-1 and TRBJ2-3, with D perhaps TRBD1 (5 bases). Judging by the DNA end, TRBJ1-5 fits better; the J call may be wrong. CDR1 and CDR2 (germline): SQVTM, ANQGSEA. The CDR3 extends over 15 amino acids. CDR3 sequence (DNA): TGCAGCGGCACGACTAGCGGGAGGATGACAGATACGCAGCATTTT. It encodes CSGTTSGRMTDTQHF.

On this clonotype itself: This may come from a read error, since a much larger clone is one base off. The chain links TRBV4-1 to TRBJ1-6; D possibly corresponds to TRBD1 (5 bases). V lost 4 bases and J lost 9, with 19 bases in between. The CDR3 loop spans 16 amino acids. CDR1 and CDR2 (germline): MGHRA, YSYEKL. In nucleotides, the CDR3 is TGCGCCAGCAGCCCTAGTGCCGGGAAAGGGGCTTCACCCCTCCACTTT. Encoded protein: CASSPSAGKGASPLHF.

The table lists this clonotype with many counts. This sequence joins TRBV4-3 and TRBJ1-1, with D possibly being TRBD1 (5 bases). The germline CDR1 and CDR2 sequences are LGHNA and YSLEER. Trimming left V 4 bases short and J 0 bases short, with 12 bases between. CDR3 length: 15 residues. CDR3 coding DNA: TGCGCCAGCAGCCCCACCTTGGGGCTGAACACTGAAGCTTTCTTT. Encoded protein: CASSPTLGLNTEAFF.

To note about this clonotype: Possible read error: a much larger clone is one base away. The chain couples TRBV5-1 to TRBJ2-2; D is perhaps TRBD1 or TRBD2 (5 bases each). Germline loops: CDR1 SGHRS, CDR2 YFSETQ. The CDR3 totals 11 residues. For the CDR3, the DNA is TGCGCCAGCAGCCAAATAGGGGAGCCGTTTTTT. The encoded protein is CASSQIGEPFF.

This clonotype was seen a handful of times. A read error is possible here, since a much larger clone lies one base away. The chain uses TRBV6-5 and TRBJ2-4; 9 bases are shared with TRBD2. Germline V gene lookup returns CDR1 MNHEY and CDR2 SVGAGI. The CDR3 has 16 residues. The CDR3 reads CASSYVAGGGKNIRYF. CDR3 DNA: TGTGCCAGCAGTTACGTGGCGGGAGGGGGCAAAAACATTCGGTACTTC.

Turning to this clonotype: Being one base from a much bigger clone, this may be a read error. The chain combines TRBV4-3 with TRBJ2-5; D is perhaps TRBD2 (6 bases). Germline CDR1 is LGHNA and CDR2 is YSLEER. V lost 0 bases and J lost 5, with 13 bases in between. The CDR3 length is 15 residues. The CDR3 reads CASSQDLGGVETQYF. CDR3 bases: TGCGCCAGCAGCCAAGATCTGGGCGGGGTTGAGACCCAGTACTTC.

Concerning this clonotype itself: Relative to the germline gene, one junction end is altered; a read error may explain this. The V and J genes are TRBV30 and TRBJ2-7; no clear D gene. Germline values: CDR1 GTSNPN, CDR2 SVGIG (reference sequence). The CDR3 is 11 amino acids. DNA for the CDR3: TGTGCCTGGATTCTGGGGTACGAGCAGCACTTC. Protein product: CAWILGYEQHF.

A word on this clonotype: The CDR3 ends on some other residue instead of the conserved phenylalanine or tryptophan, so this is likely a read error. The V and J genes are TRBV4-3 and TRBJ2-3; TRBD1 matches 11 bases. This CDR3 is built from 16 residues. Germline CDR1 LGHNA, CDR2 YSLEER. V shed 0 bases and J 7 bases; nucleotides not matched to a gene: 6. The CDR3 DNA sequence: TGCGCCAGCAGCCAAGATAGAGGACAGGGGGCGAATACGCAGTATTCT. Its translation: CASSQDRGQGANTQYS.

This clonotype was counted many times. CDR3 nucleotide sequence: TGTGCCAGCAGTTTTCTGGGGGCCGGCGAGCAGTACTTC. This gives the protein CASSFLGAGEQYF. J is TRBJ2-7 and V is TRBV28, with D maybe TRBD1 (6 bases). This CDR3 comprises 13 residues. V lost 3 bases to trimming and J lost 6 bases, with 12 bases between them. CDR1 is MDHEN and CDR2 is SYDVKM in the germline V gene. Filled out from reference TRBV28 and TRBJ2-7, the complete variable domain reads DVKVTQSSRYLVKRTGEKVFLECVQDMDHENMFWYRQDPGLGLRLIYFSYDVKMKEKGDIPEGYSVSREKKERFSLILESASTNQTSMYLCASSFLGAGEQYFGPGTRLTVT.

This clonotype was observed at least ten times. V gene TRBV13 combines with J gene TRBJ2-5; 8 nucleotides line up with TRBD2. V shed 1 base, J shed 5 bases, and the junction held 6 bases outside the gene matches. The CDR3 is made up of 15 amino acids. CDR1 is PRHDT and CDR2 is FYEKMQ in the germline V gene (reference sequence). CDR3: CASSLAGGSGETQYF. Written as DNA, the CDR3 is TGTGCCAGCAGCTTAGCGGGAGGGTCGGGGGAGACCCAGTACTTC.

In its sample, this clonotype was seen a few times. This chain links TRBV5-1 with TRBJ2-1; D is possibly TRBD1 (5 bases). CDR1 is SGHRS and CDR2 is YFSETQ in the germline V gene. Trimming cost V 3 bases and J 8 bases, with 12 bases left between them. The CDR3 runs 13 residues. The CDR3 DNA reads TGCGCCAGCAGCTGGACCTCAGGGTATGAGCAGTTCTTC. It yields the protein CASSWTSGYEQFF.

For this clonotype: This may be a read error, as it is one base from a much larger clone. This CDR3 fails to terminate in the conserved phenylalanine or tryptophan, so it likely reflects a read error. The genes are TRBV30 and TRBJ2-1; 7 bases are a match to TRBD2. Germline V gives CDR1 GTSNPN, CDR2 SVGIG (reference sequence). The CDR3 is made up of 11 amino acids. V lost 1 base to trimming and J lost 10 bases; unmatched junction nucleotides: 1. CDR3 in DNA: TGTGCCTGGAGTGGGGGGGGAGAGCAGTTCCTC. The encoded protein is CAWSGGGEQFL.

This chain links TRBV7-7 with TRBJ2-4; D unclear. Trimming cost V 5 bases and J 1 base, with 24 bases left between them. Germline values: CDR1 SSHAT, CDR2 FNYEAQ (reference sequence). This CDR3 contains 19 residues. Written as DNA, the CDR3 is TGTGCCAGCAGCCCAGCCCGAGAACGGCGGCCCAAGGCCAAAAACATTCAGTACTTC. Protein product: CASSPARERRPKAKNIQYF. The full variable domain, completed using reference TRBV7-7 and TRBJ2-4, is GAGVSQSPRYKVTKRGQDVTLRCDPISSHATLYWYQQALGQGPEFLTYFNYEAQPDKSGLPSDRFSAERPEGSISTLTIQRTEQRDSAMYRCASSPARERRPKAKNIQYFGAGTRLSVL.

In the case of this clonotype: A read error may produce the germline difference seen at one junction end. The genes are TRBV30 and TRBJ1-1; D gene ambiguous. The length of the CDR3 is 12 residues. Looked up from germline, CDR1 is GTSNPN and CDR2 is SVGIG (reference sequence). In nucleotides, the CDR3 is TGTGCCCGCTTCGGAGAGAACACTGAGGCTTTCTTT. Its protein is CARFGENTEAFF. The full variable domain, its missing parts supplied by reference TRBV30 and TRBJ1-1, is SQTIHQWPATLVQPVGSPLSLECTVEGTSNPNLYWYRQAAGRGLQLLFYSVGIGQISSEVPQNLSASRPQDRQFILSSKKLLLSDSGFYLCARFGENTEAFFGQGTRLTVV.

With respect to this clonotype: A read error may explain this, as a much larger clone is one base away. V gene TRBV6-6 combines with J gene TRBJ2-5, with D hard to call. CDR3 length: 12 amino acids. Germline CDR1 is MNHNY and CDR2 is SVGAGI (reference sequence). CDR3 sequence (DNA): TGTGCCAGCAGTTACGCGGAAGAGCCCCAGTACTTC. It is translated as CASSYAEEPQYF.

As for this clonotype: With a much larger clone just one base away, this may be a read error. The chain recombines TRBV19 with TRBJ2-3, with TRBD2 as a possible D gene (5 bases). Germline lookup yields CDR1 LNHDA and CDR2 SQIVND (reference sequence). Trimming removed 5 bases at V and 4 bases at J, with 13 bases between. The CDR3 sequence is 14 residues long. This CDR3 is CASSWVTMADTQYF. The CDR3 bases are TGTGCCAGTAGTTGGGTGACTATGGCAGATACGCAGTATTTT.

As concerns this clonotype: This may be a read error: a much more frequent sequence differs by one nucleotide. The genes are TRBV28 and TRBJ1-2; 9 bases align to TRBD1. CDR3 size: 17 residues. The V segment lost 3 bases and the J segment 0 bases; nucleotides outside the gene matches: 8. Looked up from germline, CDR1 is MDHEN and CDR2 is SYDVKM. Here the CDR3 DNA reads TGTGCCAGCAGTTTTATAACAGGGGGCGATGCTAACTATGGCTACACCTTC. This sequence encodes CASSFITGGDANYGYTF.

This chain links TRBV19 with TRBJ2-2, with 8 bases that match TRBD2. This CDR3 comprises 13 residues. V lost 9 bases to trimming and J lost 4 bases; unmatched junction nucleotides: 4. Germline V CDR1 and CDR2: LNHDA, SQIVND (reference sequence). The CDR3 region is CASGGAVTGELFF. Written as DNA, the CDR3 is TGTGCCAGCGGGGGGGCGGTCACCGGGGAGCTGTTTTTT.

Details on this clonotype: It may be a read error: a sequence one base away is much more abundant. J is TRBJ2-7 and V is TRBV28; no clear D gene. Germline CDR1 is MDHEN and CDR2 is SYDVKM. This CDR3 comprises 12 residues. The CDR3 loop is CASSSPGFEQNF. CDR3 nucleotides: TGTGCCAGCAGTTCCCCGGGTTTTGAGCAGAACTTC.

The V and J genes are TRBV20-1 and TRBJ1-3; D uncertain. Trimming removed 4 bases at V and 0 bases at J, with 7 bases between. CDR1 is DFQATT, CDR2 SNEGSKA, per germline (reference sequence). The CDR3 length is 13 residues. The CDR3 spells CSATSISGNTIYF. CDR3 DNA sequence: TGCAGTGCTACGAGTATCTCTGGAAACACCATATATTTT.

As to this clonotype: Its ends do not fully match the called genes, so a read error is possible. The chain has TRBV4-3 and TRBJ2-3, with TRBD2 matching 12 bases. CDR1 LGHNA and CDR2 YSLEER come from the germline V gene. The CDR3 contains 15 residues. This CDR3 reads CAGSQTSGGTDTQYF. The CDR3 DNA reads TGCGCCGGCAGCCAAACTAGCGGGGGGACAGATACGCAGTATTTT.

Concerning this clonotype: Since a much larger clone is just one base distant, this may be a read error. The CDR3 region has the DNA TGCGCCTGCAGCTTGCGGGGGGAGAATCAGCCCCAGCATTTT. This encodes CACSLRGENQPQHF. The rearrangement links TRBV5-1 to TRBJ1-5, with D possibly matching TRBD1 (5 bases). The CDR3 is 14 amino acids. In germline, CDR1 is SGHRS, CDR2 YFSETQ.

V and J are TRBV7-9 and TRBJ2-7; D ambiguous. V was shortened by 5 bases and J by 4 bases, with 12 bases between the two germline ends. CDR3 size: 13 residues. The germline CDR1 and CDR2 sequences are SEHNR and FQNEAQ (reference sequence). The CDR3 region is CASSDIARYEQYF. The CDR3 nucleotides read TGTGCCAGCAGCGACATAGCAAGGTACGAGCAGTACTTC.